What follows is one TCR beta chain and its context. Its antigen is not identified. What was amplified from RNA transcripts were TCR beta CDR3 regions. First-round RT-PCR targeting the TCR CDR3 was performed with the HTBI primer set. In TCRdb, the multiplex PCR reads were re-called with MiXCR into one record per CDR3 protein. Here the sample spans hundreds of thousands of distinct CDR3 sequences, less than 45% being singletons. The data originate from a study of T cells in Graves' hyperthyroidism and ophthalmopathy. Study-level findings and limits: Most thyroid clonotypes expanded above 0.001 appeared in blood too.

Trimming removed 3 bases from V and 3 bases from J, with 9 bases in between. The CDR3 is 13 residues long. This clonotype originated in an adult man with Graves' disease, either hyperthyroidism or ophthalmopathy (not recorded which). The J gene is TRBJ2-7, the V gene TRBV12-3 or TRBV12-4; D ambiguous. The sample comprised peripheral blood or thyroid tissue (not recorded which). CDR3 sequence (DNA): TGTGCCAGCAGTTTCCCCCTTCTCTACGAGCAGTACTTC. It codes for CASSFPLLYEQYF.